The 31 T cell receptor beta chains below were found in one sample sequenced in a study of T cell repertoires in cytomegalovirus infection. TCRdb redid the calling of the reads with MiXCR, one entry per CDR3 protein. The table records around 530,000 distinct CDR3 sequences, more than 25% of them present only once. Sequencing input: PBMCs. The receptors here all came from a human donor in good health (CMV status not recorded). Some clones in this sample may be carry-over from other donors' samples.

This sequence joins TRBV7-6 and TRBJ1-5; weak D call: TRBD1 (5 bases). The CDR3 consists of 16 residues. CDR1 and CDR2 from the germline V gene are SGHVS and FNYEAQ. The V end was cut by 5 bases, the J end by 4 bases, with 18 bases between. The CDR3 DNA is TGTGCCAGCAGCCCAAGTGGAGGAGGGGTTAATCAGCCCCAGCATTTT. Translation gives CASSPSGGGVNQPQHF.

This clonotype was counted only a few times. J is TRBJ2-3 and V is TRBV20-1; D possibly matches TRBD1 or TRBD2 (5 bases each). This CDR3 is 16 amino acids long. V lost 6 bases and J lost 4, with 23 bases in between. Looked up from germline, CDR1 is DFQATT and CDR2 is SNEGSKA (reference sequence). The CDR3, as DNA: TGCAGTGCCCCAGAGGGCCCGGGACGATTGGCAGATACGCAGTATTTT. It encodes CSAPEGPGRLADTQYF.

This clonotype turned up a few times. The chain joins TRBV29-1 to TRBJ1-5, with 10 bases fitting TRBD1. The ends lost 3 bases at V and 6 bases at J; junction bases unmatched: 2. The germline V gene encodes CDR1 SQVTM and CDR2 ANQGSEA. The CDR3 covers 13 residues. Here the CDR3 reads CSVETGGGQPQHF. In DNA, the CDR3 is TGCAGCGTTGAGACAGGGGGCGGTCAGCCCCAGCATTTT.

This clonotype was counted between two and nine times. The rearrangement uses TRBV15 and TRBJ2-7; 7 positions match TRBD2. The CDR3 runs to 16 residues. J gave up 4 bases and V 0 bases, and 9 bases lay outside the gene matches. Germline V gene data show CDR1 as LNHNV and CDR2 as YYDKDF (reference sequence). CDR3 sequence: CATSRDRAAGLYEQYV. The CDR3 coding sequence is TGTGCCACCAGCAGAGATCGCGCAGCGGGGCTATACGAGCAGTACGTC.

CDR3 in DNA: TGTGCCAGCAGCTTAGAGGACTTTTACTACGAGCAGTACTTC. Translating gives CASSLEDFYYEQYF. The chain links TRBV7-2 to TRBJ2-7; the D gene is possibly TRBD2 (5 bases). The length of the CDR3 is 14 residues. CDR1 and CDR2 (germline): SGHTA, FQGNSA. The V and J ends lost 1 base and 3 bases respectively, with 10 bases between them.

Only one count was recorded for this clonotype. The chain uses TRBV28 and TRBJ1-2; TRBD1 aligns across 8 bases. V dropped 5 bases and J dropped 5; count of bases not matched to a gene: 7. Germline CDR1 reads MDHEN; CDR2 reads SYDVKM. The CDR3 has 14 amino acids. CDR3 nucleotides: TGTGCCAGCAGTGGGACAGGTAGCTGGTATGGCTACACCTTC. It specifies CASSGTGSWYGYTF.

The table lists this clonotype with a few counts. The CDR3 loop is CASSLDPTNYGYTF. The DNA of the CDR3 is TGCGCCAGCAGCTTGGACCCTACTAACTATGGCTACACCTTC. The chain has TRBV5-1 and TRBJ1-2; D unresolved. The CDR3 runs 14 residues. Germline values: CDR1 SGHRS, CDR2 YFSETQ. V was shortened by 0 bases and J by 0 bases, with 6 bases between the two germline ends.

This clonotype showed up just a few times. This is likely a read error, given that the CDR3 carries no conserved phenylalanine or tryptophan at its end. Because the CDR3's place on the DNA is in doubt, the DNA is left out and the CDR3 is given as listed by TCRdb. The chain couples TRBV28 to TRBJ1-2. Germline-derived CDR1 and CDR2 are MDHEN and SYDVKM. The CDR3 is 14 amino acids long, termini counted. This CDR3 is CASSFSTTGHANTI.

This CDR3 reads CASSRRGSLGTTGELFF. The CDR3 DNA follows: TGCGCCAGCAGCCGCAGGGGCTCGCTGGGAACTACCGGGGAGCTGTTTTTT. V is TRBV5-1 and J is TRBJ2-2; D may be TRBD1 (6 bases). The CDR3 extends over 17 amino acids. Germline V lookup: CDR1 SGHRS, CDR2 YFSETQ. Trimming took off 4 bases at V and 5 bases at J, with 21 bases between the two ends.

This clonotype was detected only a few times. This chain uses TRBV20-1 with TRBJ2-5; 7 nucleotides match TRBD2. The CDR3 is 16 residues long. The germline V gene encodes CDR1 DFQATT and CDR2 SNEGSKA (reference sequence). V was clipped by 6 bases and J by 2 bases; unmatched bases: 15. The CDR3 spells CSAHLSTSVKQETQYF. In DNA, the CDR3 is TGCAGTGCCCATCTTTCCACTAGCGTAAAACAAGAGACCCAGTACTTC.

The genes are TRBV4-3 and TRBJ2-1; 7 bases are shared with TRBD2. The V gene's germline CDR1 is LGHNA and CDR2 YSLEER. This CDR3 region has 16 residues. The V and J ends lost 3 bases and 2 bases, in that order; junction bases with no gene match: 7. The CDR3 region is CASSHPGGTTYNEQFF. In DNA, the CDR3 is TGCGCCAGCAGCCACCCCGGGGGGACTACCTACAATGAGCAGTTCTTC.

This clonotype was seen only once. The chain links TRBV9 to TRBJ1-2; D uncertain. The CDR3 covers 14 residues. CDR1 is SGDLS and CDR2 is YYNGEE in the germline V gene. The V end lost 0 bases, the J end lost 3 bases, and 9 bases lay between the germline ends. The CDR3 DNA reads TGTGCCAGCAGCGTAGCTCCGCAGTACTATGGCTACACCTTC. It yields the protein CASSVAPQYYGYTF.

This clonotype was detected ten times or more. This sequence joins TRBV7-8 and TRBJ2-7, with no clear D. The CDR3 covers 15 residues. Trimming cost V 5 bases and J 4 bases, with 18 bases left between them. CDR1 and CDR2 from the germline V gene are SGHVS and FQNEAQ. The CDR3 region has the DNA TGTGCCAGCAGCCCCGTCGAGGTGGGGTCATACGAGCAGTACTTC. This codes for CASSPVEVGSYEQYF.

This chain links TRBV7-9 with TRBJ1-5; unclear D gene. The CDR3 is made up of 15 amino acids. Between the trimmed V and J ends, which lost 1 base and 3 bases, there was a span of 10 bases. CDR1 is SEHNR, CDR2 FQNEAQ, per germline (reference sequence). CDR3 nucleotides: TGTGCCAGCAGCTTAGACGGACCTTACAATCAGCCCCAGCATTTT. It yields the protein CASSLDGPYNQPQHF.

The chain uses TRBV28 and TRBJ2-3, with D perhaps TRBD2 (5 bases). Germline V gives CDR1 MDHEN, CDR2 SYDVKM. CDR3 length: 13 residues. V was pared by 7 bases and J by 2 bases, with 10 bases between. The CDR3 nucleotides are TGTGCCAGCACAGCGGAAAACACAGATACGCAGTATTTT. It translates to CASTAENTDTQYF.

The chain employs TRBV7-9 and TRBJ2-3; TRBD2 matches at 8 bases. The germline V gene encodes CDR1 SEHNR and CDR2 FQNEAQ (reference sequence). The CDR3 contains 14 residues. The J segment lost 2 bases and the V segment lost 4 bases, leaving 2 bases of the junction unmatched. CDR3 sequence: CASSYGLATDTQYF. CDR3 DNA sequence: TGTGCCAGCAGCTACGGACTAGCCACAGATACGCAGTATTTT.

In regard to this clonotype: This could be a read error, since a much larger clone is one nucleotide away. The chain is built from TRBV7-2 and TRBJ1-5; tentatively, D is TRBD1 (6 bases). Germline values: CDR1 SGHTA, CDR2 FQGNSA. The CDR3 extends over 15 amino acids. The CDR3 nucleotides are TGTGCCGGCAGCTTTCAAGGACAGTTGAATCAGCCCCAGCATTTT. It codes for CAGSFQGQLNQPQHF.

This clonotype was seen only a few times. This sequence joins TRBV4-3 and TRBJ2-5, with D possibly called TRBD1 or TRBD2 (6 bases each). The V and J ends lost 1 base and 5 bases respectively, with 14 bases between them. Germline values: CDR1 LGHNA, CDR2 YSLEER. The CDR3 covers 15 residues. CDR3 bases: TGCGCCAGCAGCCAAGGTCTCCGAGGGGGGGAGACCCAGTACTTC. Residues: CASSQGLRGGETQYF.

This clonotype appeared a few times. The chain combines TRBV11-1 with TRBJ1-1; tentatively, D is TRBD1 (6 bases). V shed 1 base and J shed 10 bases, with 16 bases lying between them. Germline V gives CDR1 SGHAT, CDR2 FQDESV (reference sequence). The CDR3 totals 14 residues. CDR3 region: CASSLGATQGRAFF. The DNA of the CDR3 is TGTGCCAGCAGCTTAGGGGCCACGCAGGGGAGAGCTTTCTTT.

This clonotype has a count of ten or more. The rearrangement uses TRBV7-2 and TRBJ2-3; no firm D call. Germline CDR1 and CDR2: SGHTA and FQGNSA. This CDR3 comprises 12 residues. V was pared by 4 bases and J by 6 bases, with 8 bases between. CDR3 sequence (DNA): TGTGCCAGCAGCTCAAGACTGGATACGCAGTATTTT. It specifies CASSSRLDTQYF.

The chain employs TRBV7-9 and TRBJ1-2; maybe TRBD1 (6 bases). The CDR3 consists of 15 residues. Germline assignment: CDR1 SEHNR and CDR2 FQNEAQ (reference sequence). With 5 bases removed from V and 4 bases from J, the gap between germline ends came to 17 bases. CDR3 region: CASSKGRGPIYGYTF. The CDR3 nucleotides read TGTGCCAGCAGCAAAGGTCGGGGGCCGATCTATGGCTACACCTTC.

This clonotype was picked up a small number of times. V usage is TRBV7-8 and J usage is TRBJ2-1; D may match TRBD1 or TRBD2 (5 bases each). Germline V gene data show CDR1 as SGHVS and CDR2 as FQNEAQ. This CDR3 spans 15 amino acids. V lost 1 base and J lost 6, with 13 bases in between. The CDR3 nucleotides read TGTGCCAGCAGCTTAGAACAGGCGGGCGGCAATGAGCAGTTCTTC. Its protein is CASSLEQAGGNEQFF.

This rearrangement joins TRBV11-3 to TRBJ1-6; possibly TRBD1 for D (6 bases). The germline V gene encodes CDR1 SGHNT and CDR2 YENEEA. V dropped 5 bases and J dropped 8 bases, with 16 bases sitting between them. This CDR3 comprises 15 residues. The CDR3 region is CASSPDAGAHSPLHF. CDR3 bases: TGTGCCAGCAGCCCCGATGCGGGGGCACATTCACCCCTCCACTTT.

In this sample, this clonotype turned up a few times. This rearrangement joins TRBV27 to TRBJ1-2; D not certain. The germline V gene encodes CDR1 MNHEY and CDR2 SMNVEV (reference sequence). This CDR3 contains 12 residues. V was trimmed by 5 bases and J by 8 bases, leaving 12 bases between them. The chain's CDR3 is CASSPGSRGYTF. In nucleotides, the CDR3 is TGTGCCAGCAGTCCCGGGTCCCGGGGCTACACCTTC.

The rearrangement uses TRBV5-1 and TRBJ1-5; D is possibly TRBD1 (5 bases). Trimming removed 2 bases from V and 2 bases from J, with 23 bases in between. Germline CDR1 is SGHRS and CDR2 is YFSETQ. The CDR3 is made up of 19 amino acids. The chain's CDR3 is CASSFRTQEAHMGNQPQHF. The CDR3 DNA is TGCGCCAGCAGCTTTAGAACACAGGAGGCTCATATGGGCAATCAGCCCCAGCATTTT.

The V gene is TRBV29-1, the J gene TRBJ1-1; D not certain. The CDR3 has 15 residues. Germline V gene data show CDR1 as SQVTM and CDR2 as ANQGSEA. With 5 bases removed from V and 5 bases from J, the gap between germline ends came to 21 bases. The CDR3 DNA follows: TGCAGCGTTTTCAAATCGAATCCAGTTGGAACTGAAGCTTTCTTT. Its translation is CSVFKSNPVGTEAFF.

V gene TRBV10-2 combines with J gene TRBJ2-7; 11 bases fit TRBD1. This CDR3 has 15 amino acids. J gave up 5 bases and V 6 bases, and 9 bases lay outside the gene matches. Germline V gene sequence: CDR1 WSHSY, CDR2 SAAADI. The CDR3 DNA is TGCGCCAGCAGAACCCCGGGACAGGGGGATCACGAGCAGTACGTC. Translated: CASRTPGQGDHEQYV.

The chain carries TRBV4-3 and TRBJ2-5; D perhaps matches TRBD1 (5 bases). Germline assignment: CDR1 LGHNA and CDR2 YSLEER. The V and J ends lost 0 bases and 8 bases respectively, with 16 bases between them. The CDR3 runs to 15 residues. The CDR3 DNA follows: TGCGCCAGCAGCCAAGATCCGTCAGGGCAAGGAACCCAGTACTTC. It codes for CASSQDPSGQGTQYF.

The rearrangement links TRBV6-2 or TRBV6-3 to TRBJ2-1, with D possibly TRBD2 on 6 matching bases. V lost 6 bases and J lost 5, with 20 bases in between. This CDR3 is built from 16 residues. CDR1 is MNHEY, CDR2 SVGEGT, per germline. The CDR3 is CASSQILGTRDNEQFF. In DNA form, the CDR3 reads TGTGCCAGCAGCCAGATCCTAGGGACTCGCGACAATGAGCAGTTCTTC.

CDR3 in amino acids: CASSPLAGRSTEAFF. The CDR3 bases are TGTGCCAGCTCACCTCTGGCGGGGAGATCAACTGAAGCTTTCTTT. V and J are TRBV18 and TRBJ1-1, with D uncertain. From germline, CDR1 is KGHSH and CDR2 LQKENI. The CDR3 totals 15 residues. Trimming removed 3 bases at V and 5 bases at J, with 16 bases between.

The V call is TRBV7-2, the J call TRBJ2-1; tentative D call: TRBD1 (6 bases). Germline values: CDR1 SGHTA, CDR2 FQGNSA. V gave up 2 bases and J gave up 9 bases, with 17 bases separating them. This CDR3 spans 15 amino acids. The CDR3 DNA is TGTGCCAGCAGCTTACGGTCCAGGGGAGTAAGTGAGCAGTTCTTC. It yields the protein CASSLRSRGVSEQFF.